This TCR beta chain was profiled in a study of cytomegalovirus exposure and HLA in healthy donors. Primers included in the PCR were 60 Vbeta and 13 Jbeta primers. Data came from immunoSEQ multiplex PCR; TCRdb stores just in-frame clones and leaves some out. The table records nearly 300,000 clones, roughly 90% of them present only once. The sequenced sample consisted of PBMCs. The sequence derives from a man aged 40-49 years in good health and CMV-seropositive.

CDR3 amino acids: CASSSTHSTDTQYF. CDR3 bases: TGCGCCAGCAGCTCGACACACAGCACAGATACGCAGTATTTT. The chain links TRBV5-1 to TRBJ2-3; no firm D call. Germline V gives CDR1 SGHRS, CDR2 YFSETQ. The CDR3 length is 14 residues. The V gene lost 3 bases and the J gene lost 0 bases, with 8 bases spanning the gap.